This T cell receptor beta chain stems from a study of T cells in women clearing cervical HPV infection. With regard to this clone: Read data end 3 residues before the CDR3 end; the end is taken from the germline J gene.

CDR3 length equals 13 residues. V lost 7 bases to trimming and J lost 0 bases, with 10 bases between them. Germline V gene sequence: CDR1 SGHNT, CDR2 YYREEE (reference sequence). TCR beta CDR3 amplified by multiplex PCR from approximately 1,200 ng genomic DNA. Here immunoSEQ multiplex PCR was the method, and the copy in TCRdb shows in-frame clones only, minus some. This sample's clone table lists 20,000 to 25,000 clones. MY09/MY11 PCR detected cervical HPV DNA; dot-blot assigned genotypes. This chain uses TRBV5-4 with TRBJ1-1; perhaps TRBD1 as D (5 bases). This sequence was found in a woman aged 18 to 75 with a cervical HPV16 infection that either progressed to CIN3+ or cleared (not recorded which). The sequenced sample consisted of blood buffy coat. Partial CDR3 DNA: TGTGCCAGCGGGGCTCGGATGAACACTGAA. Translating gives CASGARMNTE. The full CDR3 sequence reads CASGARMNTEAFF. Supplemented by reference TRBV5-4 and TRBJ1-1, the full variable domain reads ETGVTQSPTHLIKTRGQQVTLRCSSQSGHNTVSWYQQALGQGPQFIFQYYREEENGRGNFPPRFSGLQFPNYSSELNVNALELDDSALYLCASGARMNTEAFFGQGTRLTVV.